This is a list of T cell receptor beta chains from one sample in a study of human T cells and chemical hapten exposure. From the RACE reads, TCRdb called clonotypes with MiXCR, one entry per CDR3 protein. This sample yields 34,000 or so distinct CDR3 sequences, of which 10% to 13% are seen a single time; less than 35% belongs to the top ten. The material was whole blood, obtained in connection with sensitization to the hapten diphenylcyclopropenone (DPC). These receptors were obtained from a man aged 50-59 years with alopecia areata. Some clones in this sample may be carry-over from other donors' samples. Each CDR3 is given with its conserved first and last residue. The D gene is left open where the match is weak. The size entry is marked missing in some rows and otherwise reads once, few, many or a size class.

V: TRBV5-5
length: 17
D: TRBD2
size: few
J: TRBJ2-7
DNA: TGTGCCAGCAGCTTGGAAGTTGCGGGAGGGCGCCCTCGGGAGCAGTACTTC
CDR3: CASSLEVAGGRPREQYF

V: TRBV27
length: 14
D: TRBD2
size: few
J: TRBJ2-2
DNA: TGTGCCAGCATGCGGGAGGGCCACACCGGGGAGCTGTTTTTT
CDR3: CASMREGHTGELFF

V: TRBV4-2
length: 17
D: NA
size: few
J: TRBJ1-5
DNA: TGTGCCAGCAGCCAAGGGGGAGGGGATAGGGGCAATCAGCCCCAGCATTTT
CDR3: CASSQGGGDRGNQPQHF

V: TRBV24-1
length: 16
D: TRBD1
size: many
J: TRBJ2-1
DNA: TGTGCCACCAGTGGGGTACAGGGGGCATCCTACAATGAGCAGTTCTTC
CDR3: CATSGVQGASYNEQFF

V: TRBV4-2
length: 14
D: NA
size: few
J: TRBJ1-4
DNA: TGTGCCAGCTCTCCGGGGACCCTTAATGAAAAACTGTTTTTT
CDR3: CASSPGTLNEKLFF

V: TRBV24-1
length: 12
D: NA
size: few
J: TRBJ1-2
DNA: TGTGCCACCAGTGATGGACGGCAAGGCTACACCTTC
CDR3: CATSDGRQGYTF

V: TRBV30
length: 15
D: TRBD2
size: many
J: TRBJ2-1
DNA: TGTGCCTGCGAACCACTAGCGGGAGTCGCGAATGAGCAGTTCTTC
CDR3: CACEPLAGVANEQFF

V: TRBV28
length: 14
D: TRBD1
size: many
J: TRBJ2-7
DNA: TGTGCCAGCACCCGACAGGGGATCAGCTACGAGCAGTACTTC
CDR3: CASTRQGISYEQYF

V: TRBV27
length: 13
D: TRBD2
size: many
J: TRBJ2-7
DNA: TGTGCCAGCAGGGGACTAGCGGCCTACGAGCAGTACTTC
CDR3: CASRGLAAYEQYF

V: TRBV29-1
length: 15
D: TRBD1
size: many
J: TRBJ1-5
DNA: TGCAGCGTCCTGGCTGGGACAGGGCCCAATCAGCCCCAGCATTTT
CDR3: CSVLAGTGPNQPQHF

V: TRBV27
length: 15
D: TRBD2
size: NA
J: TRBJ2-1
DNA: TGTGCCAGCAGTTTAAGGGTAGCGGGAGTCAATGAGCAGTTCTTC
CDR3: CASSLRVAGVNEQFF

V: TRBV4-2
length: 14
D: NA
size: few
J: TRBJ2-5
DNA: TGTGCCAGCAGCCAAGACTTGAACCCAGAGACCCAGTACTTC
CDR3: CASSQDLNPETQYF

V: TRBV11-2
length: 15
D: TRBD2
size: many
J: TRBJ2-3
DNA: TGTGCCAGCAGCTGGACTAGCGCGAACACAGATACGCAGTATTTT
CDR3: CASSWTSANTDTQYF

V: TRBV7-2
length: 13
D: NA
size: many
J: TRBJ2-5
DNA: TGTGCCAGCACCCCCGGGACTCTGGGAACCCAGTACTTC
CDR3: CASTPGTLGTQYF

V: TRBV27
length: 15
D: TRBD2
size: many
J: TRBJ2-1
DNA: TGTGCCAGCAGTATAATAGCGGGAGGGGTGAATGAGCAGTTCTTC
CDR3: CASSIIAGGVNEQFF

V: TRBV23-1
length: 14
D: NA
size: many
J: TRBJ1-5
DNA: TGCGCCAGCAGTCAATCCAGGGGCAATCAGCCCCAGCATTTT
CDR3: CASSQSRGNQPQHF

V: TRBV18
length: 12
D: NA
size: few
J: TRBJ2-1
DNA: TGTGCCAGCTCACTCGATCACAATGAGCAGTTCTTC
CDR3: CASSLDHNEQFF